One and the same sample provided the 14 T cell receptor beta chains below, sequenced in a study of T cell repertoires in cytomegalovirus infection. One entry per CDR3 protein results from TCRdb running MiXCR on the reads. This sample has hundreds of thousands of distinct CDR3 sequences, with roughly 33% found just once. These TCRs' antigens remain unknown. The sample here was cultured PBMCs, taken from culture after CMV antigen stimulation. The source of these receptors is a human donor in good health (CMV status not recorded). Some clones in this sample may be carry-over from other donors' samples.

V and J are TRBV6-6 and TRBJ1-1; D call uncertain. The CDR3 spans 13 residues. The germline V gene has CDR1 MNHNY and CDR2 SVGAGI (reference sequence). Trimming left V 6 bases short and J 5 bases short, with 13 bases between. The chain's CDR3 is CASSLRTLTEAFF. DNA of the CDR3: TGTGCCAGCAGCCTACGAACCTTGACTGAAGCTTTCTTT.

The chain carries TRBV28 and TRBJ1-3, with D possibly matching TRBD1 (5 bases). Trimming removed 7 bases at V and 4 bases at J, with 14 bases between. This CDR3 contains 14 residues. CDR1 is MDHEN, CDR2 SYDVKM, per germline. Here the CDR3 DNA reads TGTGCCAGCACTCCAGGGTTGTTAGGAAACACCATATATTTT. Protein product: CASTPGLLGNTIYF.

Points on this clonotype: This may be a read error, as it is one base from a much larger clone. The chain uses TRBV7-2 and TRBJ2-7, with D possibly matching TRBD1 (5 bases). The CDR3 runs 12 residues. The V gene's germline CDR1 is SGHTA and CDR2 FQGNSA. The CDR3: CASTQGRHEQCF. The DNA of the CDR3 is TGTGCCAGCACTCAGGGTCGGCACGAGCAGTGCTTC.

This clonotype appeared a few times. CDR3 in DNA: TGTGCCAGCAGCTTTAGCGCCGACAGGGAGGCTGGGGAGCCCCAGCATTTT. This codes for CASSFSADREAGEPQHF. The chain couples TRBV7-6 to TRBJ1-5, with 7 bases fitting TRBD1. The CDR3 extends over 17 amino acids. Trimming at V came to 3 bases and at J to 8 bases, leaving 16 bases not matched to a gene. Germline CDR1 reads SGHVS; CDR2 reads FNYEAQ.

The V call is TRBV7-2, the J call TRBJ1-3; unclear D gene. This CDR3 comprises 13 residues. Germline V CDR1 and CDR2: SGHTA, FQGNSA. Trimming took off 0 bases at V and 8 bases at J, with 8 bases between the two ends. CDR3 DNA sequence: TGTGCCAGCAGCTTAGCGGTTCCGGACACCATATATTTT. Translated, it gives CASSLAVPDTIYF.

A few counts support this clonotype. This chain joins TRBV7-2 and TRBJ2-3, with D perhaps matching TRBD1 (6 bases). This CDR3 is built from 20 residues. Deletions cut 2 bases from V and 0 bases from J, with 24 bases between. The germline V gene encodes CDR1 SGHTA and CDR2 FQGNSA. The CDR3 DNA reads TGTGCCAGCAGCTTACGGGCTGGCTCCCCGAGGGGGTCTAGCACAGATACGCAGTATTTT. Translating gives CASSLRAGSPRGSSTDTQYF.

The chain recombines TRBV6-1 with TRBJ2-7; D unresolved. V lost 1 base to trimming and J lost 4 bases, with 17 bases between them. Germline V lookup: CDR1 MNHNS, CDR2 SASEGT. This CDR3 has 16 residues. The CDR3 reads CASSEGAATRFYEQYF. The CDR3 nucleotides read TGTGCCAGCAGTGAAGGGGCGGCGACTCGATTTTACGAGCAGTACTTC.

This chain joins TRBV20-1 and TRBJ1-1; D is ambiguous. Germline lookup yields CDR1 DFQATT and CDR2 SNEGSKA (reference sequence). The CDR3 contains 15 residues. V dropped 3 bases and J dropped 1 base, with 15 bases sitting between them. The CDR3 DNA reads as TGCAGTGCTAGGGGAGCCCGGGCCGAGAACACTGAAGCTTTCTTT. Its translation: CSARGARAENTEAFF.

This clonotype was detected a few times. The chain employs TRBV6-1 and TRBJ2-2, with D possibly TRBD2 on 6 matching bases. Trimming took 8 bases from V and 0 from J, leaving 13 bases between them. The CDR3 covers 15 residues. Germline CDR1 is MNHNS and CDR2 is SASEGT. CDR3 loop: CASRTPGANTGELFF. CDR3 bases: TGTGCCAGCCGAACGCCGGGGGCGAACACCGGGGAGCTGTTTTTT.

The chain employs TRBV19 and TRBJ1-5; no reliable D call. The CDR3 is 13 residues long. The germline CDR1 and CDR2 sequences are LNHDA and SQIVND (reference sequence). Trimming left V 4 bases short and J 3 bases short, with 7 bases between. The CDR3 loop is CASSKAPNQPQHF. The CDR3 DNA follows: TGTGCCAGTAGTAAGGCTCCCAATCAGCCCCAGCATTTT.

V gene TRBV4-1 combines with J gene TRBJ1-5; 8 bases match TRBD1. In germline, CDR1 is MGHRA, CDR2 YSYEKL. This CDR3 has 13 residues. V was clipped by 3 bases and J by 9 bases; unmatched bases: 4. The CDR3 DNA is TGCGCCAGCAGCCATGGACAGGGTTGGCCCCAGCATTTT. This translates into CASSHGQGWPQHF.

The chain uses TRBV4-3 and TRBJ2-5; D not certain. This CDR3 is 15 amino acids long. Germline loops: CDR1 LGHNA, CDR2 YSLEER. With 0 bases removed from V and 9 bases from J, the gap between germline ends came to 17 bases. The CDR3 sequence: CASSQDRAMGAAQYF. The CDR3 coding sequence is TGCGCCAGCAGCCAAGATAGGGCGATGGGCGCGGCCCAGTACTTC.

The CDR3 spells CASSSPLAGPNNEQFF. CDR3 DNA: TGTGCCAGCAGTTCCCCACTAGCGGGGCCTAACAATGAGCAGTTCTTC. J is TRBJ2-1 and V is TRBV6-6; 10 bases map to TRBD2. The CDR3 extends over 16 amino acids. V gave up 4 bases and J gave up 5 bases; unmatched junction bases: 8. The germline CDR1 and CDR2 sequences are MNHNY and SVGAGI (reference sequence).

V is TRBV20-1 and J is TRBJ2-7; weak D call: TRBD2 (5 bases). Germline V gene lookup returns CDR1 DFQATT and CDR2 SNEGSKA (reference sequence). The ends were cut back, 7 bases at V and 0 bases at J, with 10 bases in the middle. This CDR3 comprises 12 residues. The chain's CDR3 is CSVAGNSYEQYF. Written as DNA, the CDR3 is TGCAGTGTGGCCGGGAACTCCTACGAGCAGTACTTC.